One and the same sample provided the 11 T cell receptor beta chains below, sequenced in a study of OX40 agonist ivuxolimab in advanced cancers. Sequencing used immunoSEQ multiplex PCR; TCRdb keeps in-frame clones, though not all of them. The data show around 30,000 clones, roughly 74% seen once. Sequencing used CD4+ or CD8+ T cells sorted from blood, obtained in a trial of the OX40 agonist ivuxolimab. The receptors come from an adult with an advanced solid tumor such as melanoma, head and neck, liver or kidney cancer.

The V call is TRBV10-3, the J call TRBJ2-5, with no clear D. Looked up from germline, CDR1 is ENHRY and CDR2 is SYGVKD. The V and J ends lost 6 bases and 2 bases respectively, with 7 bases between them. This CDR3 comprises 12 residues. CDR3 DNA sequence: TGTGCCATCAGGCAGGATCAAGAGACCCAGTACTTC. Encoded protein: CAIRQDQETQYF.

This clone has only a few counts. This rearrangement joins TRBV19 to TRBJ1-1; the D gene is possibly TRBD1 (6 bases). CDR3 length: 15 residues. Trimming shortened V by 4 bases and J by 1 base, and 13 bases separated the two germline ends. CDR1 and CDR2 (germline): LNHDA, SQIVND (reference sequence). This CDR3 is CASSTQTGGNTEAFF. The CDR3 bases are TGTGCCAGTAGTACACAGACAGGCGGGAACACTGAAGCTTTCTTT.

This clone was picked up one time. V and J are TRBV30 and TRBJ1-2; 9 bases line up with TRBD1. V shed 8 bases, J shed 1 base, and the junction held 14 bases outside the gene matches. Per germline, CDR1 GTSNPN and CDR2 SVGIG (reference sequence). The CDR3 is 16 residues long. DNA for the CDR3: TGTGCCGTAGAACCGGGGACAGGGCGTATTAACTATGGCTACACCTTC. This encodes CAVEPGTGRINYGYTF.

V usage is TRBV7-9 and J usage is TRBJ1-2, with D uncertain. The V gene lost 4 bases and the J gene lost 4 bases, with 10 bases spanning the gap. CDR1 SEHNR and CDR2 FQNEAQ come from the germline V gene (reference sequence). The CDR3 consists of 13 residues. The CDR3 sequence is CASSSKDGYGYTF. DNA for the CDR3: TGTGCCAGCAGCTCCAAAGACGGCTATGGCTACACCTTC.

The chain combines TRBV4-2 with TRBJ2-1; TRBD2 aligns across 9 bases. There are 16 residues in the CDR3. Germline trimming cut 0 bases from V and 3 bases from J; bases unmatched to any gene: 3. Germline assignment: CDR1 LGHNA and CDR2 YNFKEQ. CDR3 nucleotide sequence: TGTGCCAGCAGCCAAGATCCAGCGGGGGGCTACAATGAGCAGTTCTTC. Protein sequence: CASSQDPAGGYNEQFF.

This clone was seen only once. The chain has TRBV29-1 and TRBJ2-5, with 9 bases fitting TRBD1. Germline values: CDR1 SQVTM, CDR2 ANQGSEA. This CDR3 spans 13 amino acids. After removal of 7 bases from V and 4 bases from J, the junction contained 7 bases not matched to a gene. The CDR3 DNA sequence: TGCAGCGCCCCGGGACAGGGTGCAGAGACCCAGTACTTC. Translating gives CSAPGQGAETQYF.

The chain's CDR3 is CASSFQGSVNTGELFF. The DNA of the CDR3 is TGTGCCAGCAGCTTTCAGGGTAGCGTGAACACCGGGGAGCTGTTTTTT. V and J are TRBV7-6 and TRBJ2-2; D may correspond to TRBD1 or TRBD2 (5 bases each). The CDR3 has 16 residues. CDR1 and CDR2 (germline): SGHVS, FNYEAQ. Trimming removed 3 bases from V and 1 base from J, with 12 bases in between.

This clone is a singleton in its sample. The rearrangement joins TRBV30 to TRBJ1-4; D call uncertain. The CDR3 extends over 14 amino acids. The germline V and J ends were trimmed by 4 bases and 0 bases, with 9 bases remaining between them. The germline V gene encodes CDR1 GTSNPN and CDR2 SVGIG (reference sequence). The CDR3 sequence is CAWMDRTTNEKLFF. The DNA for the CDR3 is TGTGCCTGGATGGACCGGACAACTAATGAAAAACTGTTTTTT. Combining the CDR3 with reference TRBV30 and TRBJ1-4 gives the whole variable domain SQTIHQWPATLVQPVGSPLSLECTVEGTSNPNLYWYRQAAGRGLQLLFYSVGIGQISSEVPQNLSASRPQDRQFILSSKKLLLSDSGFYLCAWMDRTTNEKLFFGSGTQLSVL.

The rearrangement uses TRBV5-1 and TRBJ1-6, with no clear D. CDR1 is SGHRS and CDR2 is YFSETQ in the germline V gene. The CDR3 length is 15 residues. Trimming shortened V by 1 base and J by 5 bases, and 10 bases separated the two germline ends. The CDR3 sequence is CASSLSGEHNSPLHF. In nucleotides, the CDR3 is TGCGCCAGCAGCTTGTCAGGTGAACATAATTCACCCCTCCACTTT.

This clone was seen only once. V usage is TRBV7-9 and J usage is TRBJ1-2; no definite D call. The CDR3 contains 13 residues. V lost 2 bases to trimming and J lost 10 bases, with 14 bases between them. Germline lookup yields CDR1 SEHNR and CDR2 FQNEAQ (reference sequence). CDR3: CASSLLQTMVYTF. CDR3 DNA sequence: TGTGCCAGCAGCTTATTACAGACCATGGTCTACACCTTC.

V gene TRBV10-3 combines with J gene TRBJ1-5, with a possible D match to TRBD1 (6 bases). This CDR3 is 18 amino acids long. Trimming removed 4 bases at V and 3 bases at J, with 22 bases between. Germline CDR1 is ENHRY and CDR2 is SYGVKD. The CDR3: CAISGGGGVQANNQPQHF. As DNA, the CDR3 is TGTGCCATCAGTGGAGGGGGTGGGGTCCAGGCCAACAATCAGCCCCAGCATTTT.